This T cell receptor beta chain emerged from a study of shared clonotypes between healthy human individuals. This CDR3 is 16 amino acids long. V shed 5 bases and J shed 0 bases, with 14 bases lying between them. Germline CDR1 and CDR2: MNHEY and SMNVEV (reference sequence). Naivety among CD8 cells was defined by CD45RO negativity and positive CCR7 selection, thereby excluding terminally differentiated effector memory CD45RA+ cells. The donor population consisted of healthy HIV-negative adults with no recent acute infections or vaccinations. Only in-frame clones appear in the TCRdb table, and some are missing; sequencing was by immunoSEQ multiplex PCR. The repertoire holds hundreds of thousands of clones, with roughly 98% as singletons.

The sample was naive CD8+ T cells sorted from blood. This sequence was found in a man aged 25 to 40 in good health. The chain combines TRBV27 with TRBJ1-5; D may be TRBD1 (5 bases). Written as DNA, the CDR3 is TGTGCCAGCAGTCCGGGGCCATATCATAGCAATCAGCCCCAGCATTTT. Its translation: CASSPGPYHSNQPQHF.